This T cell receptor beta chain originates from a study of blood T cells in healthy people across ages. A second PCR, run for about 7 to 11 cycles, used a sample-barcoded 5' primer plus a J-beta primer mix. The template-switch adaptor was a 5' adaptor with 12 random nucleotides. It tagged each cDNA molecule. TCRdb called the 5' RACE reads again in MiXCR, with one record for every CDR3 protein. The sample carries some 780,000 distinct CDR3 sequences, more than 50% recorded once. This clonotype was detected ten times or more. Roughly 9.2 milliliters of peripheral blood were drawn from each donor into EDTA-treated tubes. This CDR3 has 13 amino acids. The V gene's germline CDR1 is MNHEY and CDR2 SMNVEV (reference sequence). The V and J ends lost 3 bases and 7 bases respectively, with 13 bases between them.

The sequence was collected from a man between 40 and 49 years old in good health. Source material: blood. J is TRBJ2-7 and V is TRBV27; D is undetermined. The CDR3 loop is CASSFFRLGEQYF. The CDR3 DNA is TGTGCCAGCAGTTTTTTTCGGTTGGGAGAGCAGTACTTC.